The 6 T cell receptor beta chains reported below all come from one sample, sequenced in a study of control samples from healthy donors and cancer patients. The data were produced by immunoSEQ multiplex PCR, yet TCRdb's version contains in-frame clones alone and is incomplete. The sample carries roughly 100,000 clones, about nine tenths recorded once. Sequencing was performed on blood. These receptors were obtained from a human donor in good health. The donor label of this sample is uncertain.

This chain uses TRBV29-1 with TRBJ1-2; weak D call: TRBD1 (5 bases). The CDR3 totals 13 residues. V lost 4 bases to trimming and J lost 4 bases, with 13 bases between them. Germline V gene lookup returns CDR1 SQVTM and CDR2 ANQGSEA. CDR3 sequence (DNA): TGCAGCGTTGTTGGGCAGGGCATCTATGGCTACACCTTC. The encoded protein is CSVVGQGIYGYTF.

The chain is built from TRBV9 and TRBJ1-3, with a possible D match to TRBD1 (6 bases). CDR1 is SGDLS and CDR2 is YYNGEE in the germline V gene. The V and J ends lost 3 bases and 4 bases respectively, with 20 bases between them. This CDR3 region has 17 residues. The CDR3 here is CASSDTSGVLGGNTIYF. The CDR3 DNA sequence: TGTGCCAGCAGCGATACCTCAGGGGTATTGGGAGGAAACACCATATATTTT.

The CDR3 nucleotides are TGTGCCATCCGGGGGGCCGTTGCTGAAAAACTGTTTTTT. Its protein product is CAIRGAVAEKLFF. This chain joins TRBV10-3 and TRBJ1-4; tentatively, D is TRBD1 (6 bases). V was trimmed by 8 bases and J by 7 bases, leaving 14 bases between them. This CDR3 is 13 amino acids long. CDR1 and CDR2 from the germline V gene are ENHRY and SYGVKD.

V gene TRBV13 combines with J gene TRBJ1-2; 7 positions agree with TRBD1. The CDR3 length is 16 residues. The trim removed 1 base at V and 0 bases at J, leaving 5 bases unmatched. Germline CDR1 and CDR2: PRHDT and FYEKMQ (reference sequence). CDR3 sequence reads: CASSLERDSSNYGYTF. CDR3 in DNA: TGTGCCAGCAGCTTAGAAAGGGACAGCTCTAACTATGGCTACACCTTC.

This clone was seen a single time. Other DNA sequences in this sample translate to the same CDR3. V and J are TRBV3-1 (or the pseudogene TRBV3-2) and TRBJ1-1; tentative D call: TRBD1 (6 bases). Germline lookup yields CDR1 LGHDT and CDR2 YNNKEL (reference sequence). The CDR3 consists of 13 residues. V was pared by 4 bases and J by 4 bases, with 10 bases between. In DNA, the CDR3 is TGTGCCAGCAGCCTTAGAGGGGGCACTGAAGCTTTCTTT. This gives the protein CASSLRGGTEAFF.

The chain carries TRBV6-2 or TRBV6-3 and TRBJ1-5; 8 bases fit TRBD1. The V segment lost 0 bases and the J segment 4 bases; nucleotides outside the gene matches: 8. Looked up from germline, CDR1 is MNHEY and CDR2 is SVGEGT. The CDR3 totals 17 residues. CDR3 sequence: CASSYSIGTGQNQPQHF. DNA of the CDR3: TGTGCCAGCAGTTACTCGATCGGGACAGGACAAAATCAGCCCCAGCATTTT.